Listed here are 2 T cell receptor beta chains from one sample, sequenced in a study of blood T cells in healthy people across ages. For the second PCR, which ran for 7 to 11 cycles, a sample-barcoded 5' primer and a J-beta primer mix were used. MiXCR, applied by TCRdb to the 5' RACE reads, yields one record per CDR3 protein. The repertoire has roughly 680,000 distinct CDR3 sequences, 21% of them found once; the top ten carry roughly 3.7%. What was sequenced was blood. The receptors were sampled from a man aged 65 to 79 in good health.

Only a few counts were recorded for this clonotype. The CDR3 loop reads CSAPAGTSGYEQYF. The CDR3 DNA reads as TGCAGTGCCCCTGCCGGGACTAGCGGTTACGAGCAGTACTTC. This chain joins TRBV20-1 and TRBJ2-7; 11 bases are a match to TRBD2. The CDR3 has 14 amino acids. Germline V CDR1 and CDR2: DFQATT, SNEGSKA (reference sequence). The ends lost 6 bases at V and 4 bases at J; junction bases unmatched: 8.

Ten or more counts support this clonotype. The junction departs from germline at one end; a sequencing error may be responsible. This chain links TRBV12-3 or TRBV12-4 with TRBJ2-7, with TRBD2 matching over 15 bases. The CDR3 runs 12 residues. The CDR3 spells CASSSGLAGGRF. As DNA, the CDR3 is TGTGCCAGCAGTTCGGGACTAGCGGGAGGTCGCTTC.